Each of the 7 T cell receptor beta chains below was sequenced from the same sample in a study of cytomegalovirus exposure and HLA in healthy donors. PCR was performed using 60 Vbeta and 13 Jbeta primers. TCRdb's table, derived via immunoSEQ multiplex PCR, lists solely in-frame clones and lacks some. The table shows 55,000 or so clones, with approximately 80% occurring only once. Sequenced: PBMCs. These receptors all come from a man aged 45-65 years in good health and CMV-seronegative.

The gene calls are TRBV5-6 and TRBJ2-5; D might be TRBD1 (6 bases). V dropped 0 bases and J dropped 5 bases, with 8 bases sitting between them. This CDR3 spans 13 amino acids. Germline lookup yields CDR1 SGHDT and CDR2 YYEEEE. Here the CDR3 reads CASSLVDRETQYF. For the CDR3, the DNA is TGTGCCAGCAGCTTGGTCGACAGGGAGACCCAGTACTTC. Full variable domain (remainder filled in from reference TRBV5-6 and TRBJ2-5): DAGVTQSPTHLIKTRGQQVTLRCSPKSGHDTVSWYQQALGQGPQFIFQYYEEEERQRGNFPDRFSGHQFPNYSSELNVNALLLGDSALYLCASSLVDRETQYFGPGTRLLVL.

CDR3 sequence: CASSPEGGKVSYEQYF. DNA for the CDR3: TGTGCCAGCAGCCCCGAGGGAGGAAAGGTCTCCTACGAGCAGTACTTC. The rearrangement uses TRBV11-2 and TRBJ2-7; D might be TRBD2 (6 bases). The CDR3 is 16 residues long. Germline assignment: CDR1 SGHAT and CDR2 FQNNGV. The ends were cut back, 5 bases at V and 0 bases at J, with 17 bases in the middle.

This clone was recorded a few times. The chain has TRBV6-6 and TRBJ2-5, with a possible D match to TRBD1 (6 bases). The CDR3 is 14 amino acids. Germline V gene sequence: CDR1 MNHNY, CDR2 SVGAGI (reference sequence). V lost 5 bases and J lost 5, with 15 bases in between. CDR3 amino acids: CASSTHTGIETQYF. CDR3 nucleotide sequence: TGTGCCAGCAGTACTCACACAGGGATTGAGACCCAGTACTTC.

In nucleotides, the CDR3 is TGTGCCTCCTCGACTAGCGGGGGGGCGGGTGAGCAGTTCTTC. Amino acid sequence: CASSTSGGAGEQFF. The chain combines TRBV7-6 with TRBJ2-1, with 14 bases that match TRBD2. With 11 bases clipped from V and 9 bases from J, the junction kept 9 bases outside the gene matches. Germline V gene sequence: CDR1 SGHVS, CDR2 FNYEAQ. This CDR3 spans 14 amino acids.

This sequence joins TRBV29-1 and TRBJ1-3; no clear D gene. Germline V gene lookup returns CDR1 SQVTM and CDR2 ANQGSEA. V lost 4 bases, J lost 0 bases, and 7 bases lay in between. The CDR3 totals 13 residues. The CDR3 sequence is CSVGLSSGNTIYF. The DNA for the CDR3 is TGCAGCGTTGGGCTCAGCTCTGGAAACACCATATATTTT.

The V gene is TRBV19, the J gene TRBJ1-1; 7 bases line up with TRBD1. Trimming cost V 10 bases and J 0 bases; bases outside gene matches: 8. The CDR3 covers 14 residues. Germline values: CDR1 LNHDA, CDR2 SQIVND (reference sequence). The CDR3: CATKPGQLNTEAFF. The CDR3, as DNA: TGTGCCACCAAACCGGGACAGCTGAACACTGAAGCTTTCTTT.

This chain links TRBV29-1 with TRBJ1-4, with 8 bases that match TRBD1. V was pared by 6 bases and J by 6 bases, with 6 bases of the junction left unmatched. The CDR3 has 13 residues. Germline-derived CDR1 and CDR2 are SQVTM and ANQGSEA. The chain's CDR3 is CSVSTGAYEKLFF. The CDR3 nucleotides read TGCAGCGTCTCGACAGGGGCCTATGAAAAACTGTTTTTT.